These 21 T cell receptor beta chains were all obtained from the same sample, sequenced in a study of T cells in localized non-small cell lung cancer. Sequencing used immunoSEQ multiplex PCR; TCRdb keeps in-frame clones, though not all of them. The sample lists about 40,000 clones, roughly 79% seen once, with around 7.8% in the top ten. The starting material was peripheral blood mononuclear cells, obtained before any cancer treatment. All receptors come from a male donor aged 60 or over with stage II lung adenocarcinoma.

This sequence joins TRBV5-1 and TRBJ1-2; possible D gene TRBD1, 5 bases. With 4 bases removed from V and 3 bases from J, the gap between germline ends came to 10 bases. The germline V gene has CDR1 SGHRS and CDR2 YFSETQ. CDR3 length: 13 residues. CDR3 sequence reads: CASSPGGYYGYTF. The CDR3 coding sequence is TGCGCCAGCAGCCCGGGGGGGTACTATGGCTACACCTTC.

V and J are TRBV15 and TRBJ1-1, with unresolved D. V gave up 5 bases and J gave up 1 base, with 14 bases separating them. Germline CDR1 and CDR2: LNHNV and YYDKDF (reference sequence). The CDR3 spans 15 residues. CDR3 bases: TGTGCCACCAGCGGGATCCAGACGGGGAACACTGAAGCTTTCTTT. As protein: CATSGIQTGNTEAFF.

The chain uses TRBV19 and TRBJ1-5, with TRBD1 matching 7 bases. The germline CDR1 and CDR2 sequences are LNHDA and SQIVND (reference sequence). This CDR3 has 16 amino acids. With V trimmed by 5 bases and J by 4 bases, 11 bases remained unmatched. The CDR3 sequence is CASSGGIRQGNQPQHF. DNA for the CDR3: TGTGCCAGTAGTGGAGGTATACGACAGGGTAATCAGCCCCAGCATTTT.

This clone appeared a few times. V gene TRBV11-2 combines with J gene TRBJ2-1, with D possibly being TRBD2 (6 bases). V was shortened by 3 bases and J by 5 bases, with 17 bases between the two germline ends. This CDR3 has 16 residues. Germline V gene lookup returns CDR1 SGHAT and CDR2 FQNNGV. The CDR3 loop reads CASSFWGVRNDNEQFF. The CDR3, as DNA: TGTGCCAGCAGCTTTTGGGGGGTCCGCAACGACAATGAGCAGTTCTTC.

This clone has only one observation. The chain employs TRBV15 and TRBJ2-5; 9 bases are a match to TRBD2. After removal of 0 bases from V and 4 bases from J, the junction contained 6 bases not matched to a gene. CDR1 and CDR2 from the germline V gene are LNHNV and YYDKDF (reference sequence). This CDR3 contains 16 residues. CDR3 in DNA: TGTGCCACCAGCAGAGATTGGGCTAGCGGGACAGAGACCCAGTACTTC. It specifies CATSRDWASGTETQYF.

V and J are TRBV28 and TRBJ2-5, with TRBD1 matching 8 bases. The CDR3 contains 15 residues. V trimming: 2 bases; J trimming: 0 bases; junction bases outside the gene matches: 2. Germline V gene sequence: CDR1 MDHEN, CDR2 SYDVKM. The CDR3 DNA sequence: TGTGCCAGCAGTTTAACGGACAGGGACCAAGAGACCCAGTACTTC. Amino acid sequence: CASSLTDRDQETQYF.

The chain recombines TRBV6-4 with TRBJ2-3, with 12 bases aligning to TRBD2. Germline V CDR1 and CDR2: MRHNA, SNTAGT. The CDR3 length is 13 residues. The ends lost 8 bases at V and 3 bases at J; junction bases unmatched: 0. CDR3 region: CASGTSGTDTQYF. The CDR3 nucleotides are TGTGCCAGCGGGACTAGCGGGACAGATACGCAGTATTTT.

The V and J genes are TRBV7-9 and TRBJ2-2, with 7 bases that match TRBD1. CDR3 length: 16 amino acids. Germline assignment: CDR1 SEHNR and CDR2 FQNEAQ (reference sequence). J gave up 5 bases and V 5 bases, and 11 bases lay outside the gene matches. This CDR3 reads CASSITDRVWTGELFF. As DNA, the CDR3 is TGTGCCAGCAGCATTACCGACAGGGTATGGACCGGGGAGCTGTTTTTT.

The chain is built from TRBV15 and TRBJ2-3; no definite D call. V dropped 1 base and J dropped 0 bases, with 5 bases sitting between them. This CDR3 has 14 residues. Germline CDR1 reads LNHNV; CDR2 reads YYDKDF (reference sequence). CDR3 amino acids: CATSRGQSTDTQYF. CDR3 in DNA: TGTGCCACCAGCAGAGGGCAGAGCACAGATACGCAGTATTTT. Variable domain in full (rest from reference TRBV15 and TRBJ2-3): DAMVIQNPRYQVTQFGKPVTLSCSQTLNHNVMYWYQQKSSQAPKLLFHYYDKDFNNEADTPDNFQSRRPNTSFCFLDIRSPGLGDTAMYLCATSRGQSTDTQYFGPGTRLTVL.

The chain uses TRBV7-9 and TRBJ1-2; tentatively, D is TRBD1 (5 bases). The CDR3 is made up of 15 amino acids. V dropped 4 bases and J dropped 7 bases, with 19 bases sitting between them. Germline CDR1 and CDR2: SEHNR and FQNEAQ (reference sequence). CDR3 sequence: CASSSSPGGTGGYTF. The CDR3 nucleotides read TGTGCCAGCAGCTCGAGCCCCGGGGGGACGGGTGGCTACACCTTC.

This sequence joins TRBV7-2 and TRBJ1-1; no reliable D call. Germline V CDR1 and CDR2: SGHTA, FQGNSA. This CDR3 has 13 amino acids. V lost 1 base to trimming and J lost 8 bases, with 11 bases between them. The CDR3 nucleotides read TGTGCCAGCAGCTTAGTCCTGAGGGTAGAAGCTTTCTTT. This gives the protein CASSLVLRVEAFF.

J is TRBJ2-2 and V is TRBV4-1, with 8 bases lining up with TRBD1. Germline-derived CDR1 and CDR2 are MGHRA and YSYEKL. The V gene end was trimmed by 2 bases and the J gene end by 3 bases; junction bases not matched to a gene: 5. CDR3 length: 16 amino acids. The CDR3 loop is CASSQRTGTDTGELFF. The DNA for the CDR3 is TGCGCCAGCAGCCAACGGACAGGGACGGACACCGGGGAGCTGTTTTTT.

This clone has just one count. The chain recombines TRBV28 with TRBJ1-2; 9 bases fit TRBD1. The CDR3 totals 15 residues. V shed 4 bases and J 4 bases; nucleotides not matched to a gene: 7. Germline V gene data show CDR1 as MDHEN and CDR2 as SYDVKM. In DNA form, the CDR3 reads TGTGCCAGCAGTTCCGGGACAGGGTTTGCCTATGGCTACACCTTC. Translating it yields CASSSGTGFAYGYTF.

The V gene is TRBV27, the J gene TRBJ1-1; maybe TRBD1 (5 bases). CDR3 length equals 13 residues. CDR1 MNHEY and CDR2 SMNVEV come from the germline V gene (reference sequence). Trimming took 6 bases from V and 8 from J, leaving 16 bases between them. The CDR3 spells CASRQGTVLEAFF. In nucleotides, the CDR3 is TGTGCCAGCAGGCAAGGGACGGTCCTAGAAGCTTTCTTT.

This chain uses TRBV6-5 with TRBJ1-2; D perhaps matches TRBD1 (6 bases). V gave up 6 bases and J gave up 5 bases, with 16 bases separating them. The CDR3 is 14 amino acids. The germline gives CDR1 MNHEY, CDR2 SVGAGI. The chain's CDR3 is CASRPGGGRYGYTF. In DNA, the CDR3 is TGTGCCAGCAGGCCCGGGGGGGGCAGGTATGGCTACACCTTC.

This chain joins TRBV14 and TRBJ2-4; TRBD1 matches 7 bases. CDR1 and CDR2 from the germline V gene are SGHDN and FVKESK. CDR3 length equals 15 residues. Trimming at V came to 1 base and at J to 2 bases, leaving 2 bases not matched to a gene. CDR3 nucleotide sequence: TGTGCCAGCAGCCAAGCGACAGGGTCCAAAAACATTCAGTACTTC. It is translated as CASSQATGSKNIQYF.

This clone was seen once. The V gene is TRBV5-1, the J gene TRBJ1-1; possibly TRBD1 for D (5 bases). This CDR3 spans 13 amino acids. Germline CDR1 SGHRS, CDR2 YFSETQ. Deletions cut 6 bases from V and 0 bases from J, with 9 bases between. This CDR3 reads CASTRDMNTEAFF. CDR3 in DNA: TGCGCCAGCACCAGGGATATGAACACTGAAGCTTTCTTT.

As DNA, the CDR3 is TGTGCCTGGACCAATGACAGGGGGCAGAAAGGCTACACCTTC. Its translation: CAWTNDRGQKGYTF. This chain connects TRBV30 to TRBJ1-2; 10 nucleotides align to TRBD1. The J segment lost 8 bases and the V segment lost 4 bases, leaving 10 bases of the junction unmatched. Germline CDR1 is GTSNPN and CDR2 is SVGIG (reference sequence). The CDR3 consists of 14 residues.

This chain joins TRBV5-4 and TRBJ1-3, with no clear D. V was shortened by 0 bases and J by 1 base, with 5 bases between the two germline ends. There are 14 residues in the CDR3. Germline V gives CDR1 SGHNT, CDR2 YYREEE (reference sequence). CDR3 sequence (DNA): TGTGCCAGCAGCTTGGGGGTTTCTGGAAACACCATATATTTT. Protein product: CASSLGVSGNTIYF.

The chain couples TRBV19 to TRBJ2-6; a weak D match, TRBD1 (6 bases). Germline V gives CDR1 LNHDA, CDR2 SQIVND (reference sequence). Between the trimmed V and J ends, which lost 5 bases and 4 bases, there was a span of 12 bases. The CDR3 has 15 amino acids. CDR3 nucleotide sequence: TGTGCCAGTAGTCCAGGGGACGCCGGGGCCAACGTCCTGACTTTC. It encodes CASSPGDAGANVLTF.

The V gene is TRBV19, the J gene TRBJ1-1; the D gene is possibly TRBD1 (6 bases). The ends were cut back, 7 bases at V and 1 base at J, with 13 bases in the middle. Germline CDR1 reads LNHDA; CDR2 reads SQIVND (reference sequence). The CDR3 spans 14 residues. Here the CDR3 reads CASMLTRGNTEAFF. In DNA, the CDR3 is TGTGCCAGTATGCTAACCAGGGGGAACACTGAAGCTTTCTTT.